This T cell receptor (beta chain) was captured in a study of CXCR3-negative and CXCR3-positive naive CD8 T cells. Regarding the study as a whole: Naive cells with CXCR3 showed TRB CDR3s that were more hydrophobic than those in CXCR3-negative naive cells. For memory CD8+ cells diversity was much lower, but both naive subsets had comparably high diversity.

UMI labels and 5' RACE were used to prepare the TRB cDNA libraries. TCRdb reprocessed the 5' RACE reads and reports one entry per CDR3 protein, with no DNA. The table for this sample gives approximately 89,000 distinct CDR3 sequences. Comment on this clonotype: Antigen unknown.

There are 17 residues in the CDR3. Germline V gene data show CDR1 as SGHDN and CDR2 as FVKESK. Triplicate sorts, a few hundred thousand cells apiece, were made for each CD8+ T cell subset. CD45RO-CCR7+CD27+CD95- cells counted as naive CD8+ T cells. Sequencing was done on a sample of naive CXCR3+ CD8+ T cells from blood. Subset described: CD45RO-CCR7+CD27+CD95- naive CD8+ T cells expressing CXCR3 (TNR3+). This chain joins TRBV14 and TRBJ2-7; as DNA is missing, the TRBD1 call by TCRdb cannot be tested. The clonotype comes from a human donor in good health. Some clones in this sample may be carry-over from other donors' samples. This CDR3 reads CASSQDRDRGFHYEQYF.